This TCR beta chain stems from a study of beta chain features in type 1 diabetes. Findings and limits, study-wide: Shortening of TCRB CDR3s, moderate but significant, appeared in all four CD4+ subsets of Type 1 diabetes patients.

For this clone: The target antigen is unknown.

Expressed TCRB transcripts were sequenced because the isolated RNA had all been reverse transcribed beforehand. Read counts averaged approximately 3.3 million for samples of naive, central memory and regulatory T cells. The data were produced by immunoSEQ multiplex PCR, yet TCRdb's version contains in-frame clones alone and is incomplete. The table includes some 350,000 clones, less than 15% detected once. From germline, CDR1 is LNHNV and CDR2 YYDKDF (reference sequence). With V trimmed by 8 bases and J by 0 bases, 6 bases remained unmatched. The CDR3 is 15 amino acids. Material for sequencing was naive CD4+ T cells from blood. This chain joins TRBV15 and TRBJ1-5; the match to TRBD1 covers 8 bases. The TCR was taken from a woman aged 18-29 years with type 1 diabetes. The CDR3 nucleotides read TGTGCCACCTCGAGGGGACAGGCTAGCAATCAGCCCCAGCATTTT. Translation gives CATSRGQASNQPQHF.